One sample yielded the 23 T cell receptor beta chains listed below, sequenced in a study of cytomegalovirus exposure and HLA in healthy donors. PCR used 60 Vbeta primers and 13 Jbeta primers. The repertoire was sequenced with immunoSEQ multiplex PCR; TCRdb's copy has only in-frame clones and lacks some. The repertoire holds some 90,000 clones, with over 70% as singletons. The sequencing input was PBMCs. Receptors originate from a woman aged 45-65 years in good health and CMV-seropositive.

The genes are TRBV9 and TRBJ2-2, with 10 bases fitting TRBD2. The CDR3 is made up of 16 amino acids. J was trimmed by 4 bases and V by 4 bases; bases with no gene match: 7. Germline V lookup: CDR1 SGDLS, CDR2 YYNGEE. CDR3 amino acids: CASSTRAGGRTGELFF. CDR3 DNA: TGTGCCAGCAGCACAAGAGCGGGAGGGCGCACCGGGGAGCTGTTTTTT.

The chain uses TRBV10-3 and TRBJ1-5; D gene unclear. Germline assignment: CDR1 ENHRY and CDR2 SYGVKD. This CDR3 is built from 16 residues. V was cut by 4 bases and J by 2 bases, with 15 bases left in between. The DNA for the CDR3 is TGTGCCATCAGTGGCATTGAACCCCCGGGCAATCAGCCCCAGCATTTT. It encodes CAISGIEPPGNQPQHF.

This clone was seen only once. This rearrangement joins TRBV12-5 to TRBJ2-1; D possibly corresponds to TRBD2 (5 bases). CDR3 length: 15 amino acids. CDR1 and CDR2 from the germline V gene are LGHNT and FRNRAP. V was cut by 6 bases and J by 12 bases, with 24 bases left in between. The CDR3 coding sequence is TGTGCTAGTGGGCCGTCTGGCGGGCCTGGTGGTGGGCAGTTCTTC. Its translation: CASGPSGGPGGGQFF.

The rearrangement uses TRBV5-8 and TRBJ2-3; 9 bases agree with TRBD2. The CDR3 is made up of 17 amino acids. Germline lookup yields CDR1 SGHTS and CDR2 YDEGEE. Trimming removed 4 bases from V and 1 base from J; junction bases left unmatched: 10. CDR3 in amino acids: CASSTPRASGGTDTQYF. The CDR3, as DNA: TGTGCCAGCAGCACCCCGAGGGCTAGCGGGGGCACAGATACGCAGTATTTT.

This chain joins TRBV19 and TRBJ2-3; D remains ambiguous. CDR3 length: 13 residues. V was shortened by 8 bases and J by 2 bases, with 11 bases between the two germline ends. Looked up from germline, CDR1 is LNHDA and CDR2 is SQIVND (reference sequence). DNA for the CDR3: TGTGCCAGTGCCCGGGTGAACACAGATACGCAGTATTTT. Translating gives CASARVNTDTQYF.

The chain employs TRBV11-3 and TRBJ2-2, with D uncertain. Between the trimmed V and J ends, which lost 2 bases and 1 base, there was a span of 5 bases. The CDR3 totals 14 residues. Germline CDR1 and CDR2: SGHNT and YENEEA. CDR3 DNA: TGTGCCAGCAGCTTATCGGGGAACACCGGGGAGCTGTTTTTT. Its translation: CASSLSGNTGELFF. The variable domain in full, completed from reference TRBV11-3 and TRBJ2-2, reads EAGVVQSPRYKIIEKKQPVAFWCNPISGHNTLYWYLQNLGQGPELLIRYENEEAVDDSQLPKDRFSAERLKGVDSTLKIQPAELGDSAVYLCASSLSGNTGELFFGEGSRLTVL.

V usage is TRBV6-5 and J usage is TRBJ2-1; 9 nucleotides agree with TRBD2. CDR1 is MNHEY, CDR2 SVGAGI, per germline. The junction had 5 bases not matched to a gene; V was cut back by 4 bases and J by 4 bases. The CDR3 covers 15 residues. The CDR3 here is CASSLSSGGYNEQFF. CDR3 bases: TGTGCCAGCAGTTTAAGTAGCGGGGGTTACAATGAGCAGTTCTTC.

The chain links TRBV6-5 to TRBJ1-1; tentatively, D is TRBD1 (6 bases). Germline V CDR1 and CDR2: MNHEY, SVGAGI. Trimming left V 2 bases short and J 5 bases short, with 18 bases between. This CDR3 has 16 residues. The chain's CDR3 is CASSYGGRGSGTEAFF. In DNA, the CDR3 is TGTGCCAGCAGTTACGGCGGCAGGGGCTCTGGGACTGAAGCTTTCTTT.

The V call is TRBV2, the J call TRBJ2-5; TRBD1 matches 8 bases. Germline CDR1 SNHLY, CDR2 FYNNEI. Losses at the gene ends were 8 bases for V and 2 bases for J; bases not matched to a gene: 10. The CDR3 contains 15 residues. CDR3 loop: CASPAETGDQETQYF. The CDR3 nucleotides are TGTGCCAGCCCCGCTGAGACAGGGGATCAAGAGACCCAGTACTTC.

The CDR3 region has the DNA TGCGCCAGCAGCCTGGCCCCCGGACTTACCGCTAACTATGGCTACACCTTC. Protein: CASSLAPGLTANYGYTF. The genes are TRBV5-1 and TRBJ1-2; the D is unclear. The germline CDR1 and CDR2 sequences are SGHRS and YFSETQ. Trimming pared 4 bases from V and 0 bases from J, leaving 19 bases between. The CDR3 totals 17 residues.

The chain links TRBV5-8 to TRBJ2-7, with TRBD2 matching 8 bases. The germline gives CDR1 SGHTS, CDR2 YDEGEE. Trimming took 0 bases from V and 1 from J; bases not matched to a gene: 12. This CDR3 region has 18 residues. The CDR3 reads CASSLGRLRAGVSYEQYF. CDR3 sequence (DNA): TGTGCCAGCAGCTTGGGCAGACTACGAGCGGGGGTTTCCTACGAGCAGTACTTC.

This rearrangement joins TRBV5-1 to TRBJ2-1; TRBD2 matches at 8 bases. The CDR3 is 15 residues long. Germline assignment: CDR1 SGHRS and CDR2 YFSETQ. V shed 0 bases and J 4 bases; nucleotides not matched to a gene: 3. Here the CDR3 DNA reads TGCGCCAGCAGCTTGGGGGTAGCGGGGTACAATGAGCAGTTCTTC. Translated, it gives CASSLGVAGYNEQFF. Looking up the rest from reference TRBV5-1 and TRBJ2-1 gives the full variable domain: KAGVTQTPRYLIKTRGQQVTLSCSPISGHRSVSWYQQTPGQGLQFLFEYFSETQRNKGNFPGRFSGRQFSNSRSEMNVSTLELGDSALYLCASSLGVAGYNEQFFGPGTRLTVL.

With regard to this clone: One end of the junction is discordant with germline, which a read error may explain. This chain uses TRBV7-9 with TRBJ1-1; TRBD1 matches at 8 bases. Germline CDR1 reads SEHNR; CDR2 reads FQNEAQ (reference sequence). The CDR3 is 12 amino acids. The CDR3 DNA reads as TGTTCCAGCAGCTTAGATCAGGGGGCGGCTTTCTTT. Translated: CSSSLDQGAAFF.

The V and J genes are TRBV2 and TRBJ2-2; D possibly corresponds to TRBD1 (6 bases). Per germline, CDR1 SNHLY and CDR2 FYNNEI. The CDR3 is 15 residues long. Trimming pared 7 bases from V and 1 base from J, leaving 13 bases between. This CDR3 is CASKGVRGNTGELFF. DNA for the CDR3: TGTGCCAGCAAGGGGGTTAGGGGGAACACCGGGGAGCTGTTTTTT.

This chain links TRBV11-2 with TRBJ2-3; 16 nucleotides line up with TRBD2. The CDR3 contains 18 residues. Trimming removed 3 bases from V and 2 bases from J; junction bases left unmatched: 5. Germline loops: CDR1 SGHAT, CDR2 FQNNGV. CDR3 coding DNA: TGTGCCAGCAGCTTGGGACTAGCGGGGGGGAAAACCACAGATACGCAGTATTTT. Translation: CASSLGLAGGKTTDTQYF.

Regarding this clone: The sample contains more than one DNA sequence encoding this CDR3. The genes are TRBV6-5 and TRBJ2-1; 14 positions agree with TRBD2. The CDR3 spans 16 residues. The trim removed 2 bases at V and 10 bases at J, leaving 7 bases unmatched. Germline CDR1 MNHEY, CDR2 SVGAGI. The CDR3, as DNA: TGTGCCAGCAGTTACCCGGGACTAGCGGGAGTCAGCGAGCAGTTCTTC. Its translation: CASSYPGLAGVSEQFF.

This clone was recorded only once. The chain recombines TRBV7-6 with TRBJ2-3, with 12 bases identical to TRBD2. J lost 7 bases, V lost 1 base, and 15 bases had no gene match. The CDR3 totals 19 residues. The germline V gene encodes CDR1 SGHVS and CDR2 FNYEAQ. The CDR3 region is CASSLVGFGLAGSGNTQYF. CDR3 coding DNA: TGTGCCAGCAGCTTAGTGGGTTTCGGACTAGCGGGGTCTGGGAATACGCAGTATTTT.

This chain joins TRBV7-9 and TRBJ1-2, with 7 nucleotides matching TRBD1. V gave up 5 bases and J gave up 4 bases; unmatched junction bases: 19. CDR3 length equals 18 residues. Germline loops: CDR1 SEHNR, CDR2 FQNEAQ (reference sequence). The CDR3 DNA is TGTGCCAGCAGCCACCGGGACAGCTATCATTTCCTAGGCTATGGCTACACCTTC. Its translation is CASSHRDSYHFLGYGYTF.

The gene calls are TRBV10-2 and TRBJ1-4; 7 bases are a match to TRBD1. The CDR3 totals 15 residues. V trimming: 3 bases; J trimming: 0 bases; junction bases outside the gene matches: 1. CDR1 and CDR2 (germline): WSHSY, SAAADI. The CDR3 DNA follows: TGCGCCAGCAGTGATGGACAGGCAACTAATGAAAAACTGTTTTTT. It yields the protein CASSDGQATNEKLFF.

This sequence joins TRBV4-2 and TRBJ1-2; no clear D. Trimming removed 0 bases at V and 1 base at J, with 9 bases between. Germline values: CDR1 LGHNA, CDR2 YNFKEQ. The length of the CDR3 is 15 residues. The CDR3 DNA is TGTGCCAGCAGCCAAGATCTTGCCGGTAACTATGGCTACACCTTC. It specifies CASSQDLAGNYGYTF.

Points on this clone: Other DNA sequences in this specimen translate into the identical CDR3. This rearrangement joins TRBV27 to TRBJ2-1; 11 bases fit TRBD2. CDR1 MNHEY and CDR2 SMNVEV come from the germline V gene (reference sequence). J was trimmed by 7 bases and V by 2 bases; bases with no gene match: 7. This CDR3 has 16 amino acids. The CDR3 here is CASSLLTSGSGNEQFF. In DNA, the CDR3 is TGTGCCAGCAGTTTACTCACTAGCGGGAGTGGAAATGAGCAGTTCTTC.

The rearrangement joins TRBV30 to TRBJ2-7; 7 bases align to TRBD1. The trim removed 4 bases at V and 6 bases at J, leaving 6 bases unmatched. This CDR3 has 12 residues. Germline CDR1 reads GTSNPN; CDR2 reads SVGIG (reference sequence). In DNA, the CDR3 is TGTGCCTGGATCCTAAGGACAGGCGAGCAGTACGTC. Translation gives CAWILRTGEQYV.

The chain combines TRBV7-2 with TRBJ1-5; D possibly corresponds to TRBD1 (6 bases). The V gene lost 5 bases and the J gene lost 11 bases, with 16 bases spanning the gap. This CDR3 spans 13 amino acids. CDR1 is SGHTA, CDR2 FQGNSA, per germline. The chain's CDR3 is CASSPDRPLAQHF. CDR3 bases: TGTGCCAGCAGCCCAGACAGGCCGTTAGCCCAGCATTTT.